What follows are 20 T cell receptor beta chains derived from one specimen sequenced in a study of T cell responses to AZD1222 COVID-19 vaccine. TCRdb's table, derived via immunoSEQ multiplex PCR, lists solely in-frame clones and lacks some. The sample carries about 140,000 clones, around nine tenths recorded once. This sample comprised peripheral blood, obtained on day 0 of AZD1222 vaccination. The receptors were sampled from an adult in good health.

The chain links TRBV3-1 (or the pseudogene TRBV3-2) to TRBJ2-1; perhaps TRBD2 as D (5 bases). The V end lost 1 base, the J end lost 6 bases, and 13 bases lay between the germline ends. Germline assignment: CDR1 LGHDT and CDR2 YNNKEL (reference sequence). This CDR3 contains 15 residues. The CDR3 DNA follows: TGTGCCAGCAGCCAAGTCAGCGGCGGATTCAATGAGCAGTTCTTC. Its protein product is CASSQVSGGFNEQFF.

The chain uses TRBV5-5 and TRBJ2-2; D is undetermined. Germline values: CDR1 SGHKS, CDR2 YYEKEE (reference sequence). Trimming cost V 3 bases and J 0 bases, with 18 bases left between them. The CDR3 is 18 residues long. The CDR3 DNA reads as TGTGCCAGCAGCTATCCCTCGTGGCAGACGACGAACACCGGGGAGCTGTTTTTT. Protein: CASSYPSWQTTNTGELFF.

The CDR3 spells CARGPPSGNTIYF. The CDR3 bases are TGTGCCAGAGGGCCTCCCTCTGGAAACACCATATATTTT. This sequence joins TRBV2 and TRBJ1-3; D ambiguous. V was pared by 9 bases and J by 0 bases, with 9 bases between. This CDR3 region has 13 residues. Germline V gene sequence: CDR1 SNHLY, CDR2 FYNNEI.

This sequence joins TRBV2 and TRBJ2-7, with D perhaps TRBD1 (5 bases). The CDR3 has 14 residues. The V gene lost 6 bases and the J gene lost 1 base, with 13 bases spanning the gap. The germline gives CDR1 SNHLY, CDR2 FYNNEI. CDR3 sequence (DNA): TGTGCCAGCAGACCGGACATCCAGTCCTACGAGCAGTACTTC. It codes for CASRPDIQSYEQYF.

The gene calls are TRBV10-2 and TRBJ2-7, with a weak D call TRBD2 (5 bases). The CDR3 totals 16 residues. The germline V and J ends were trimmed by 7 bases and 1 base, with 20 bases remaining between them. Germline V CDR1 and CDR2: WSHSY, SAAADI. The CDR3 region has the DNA TGCGCCAGCACCCCCATAAGGGAGTATGGATCCTACGAGCAGTACTTC. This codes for CASTPIREYGSYEQYF.

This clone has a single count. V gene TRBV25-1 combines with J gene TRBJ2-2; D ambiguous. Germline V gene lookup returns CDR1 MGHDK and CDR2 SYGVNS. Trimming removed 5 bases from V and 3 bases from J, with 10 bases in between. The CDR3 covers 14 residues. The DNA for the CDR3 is TGTGCCAGCAGTATCGCGGAACACACCGGGGAGCTGTTTTTT. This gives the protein CASSIAEHTGELFF. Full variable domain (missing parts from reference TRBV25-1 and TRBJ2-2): EADIYQTPRYLVIGTGKKITLECSQTMGHDKMYWYQQDPGMELHLIHYSYGVNSTEKGDLSSESTVSRIRTEHFPLTLESARPSHTSQYLCASSIAEHTGELFFGEGSRLTVL.

The CDR3 coding sequence is TGCGCCAGCAGCCGAGGGGAGGGGAATGAAAAACTGTTTTTT. Protein: CASSRGEGNEKLFF. The chain couples TRBV5-1 to TRBJ1-4, with D tentatively TRBD1 (5 bases). V was trimmed by 4 bases and J by 5 bases, leaving 12 bases between them. There are 14 residues in the CDR3. Germline V gene sequence: CDR1 SGHRS, CDR2 YFSETQ. Filled out from reference TRBV5-1 and TRBJ1-4, the complete variable domain reads KAGVTQTPRYLIKTRGQQVTLSCSPISGHRSVSWYQQTPGQGLQFLFEYFSETQRNKGNFPGRFSGRQFSNSRSEMNVSTLELGDSALYLCASSRGEGNEKLFFGSGTQLSVL.

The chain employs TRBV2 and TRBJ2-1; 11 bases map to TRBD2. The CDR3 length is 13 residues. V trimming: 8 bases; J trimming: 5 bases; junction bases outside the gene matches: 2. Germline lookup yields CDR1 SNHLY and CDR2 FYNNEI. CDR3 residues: CASGLAGNNEQFF. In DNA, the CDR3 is TGTGCCAGCGGACTAGCGGGTAACAATGAGCAGTTCTTC.

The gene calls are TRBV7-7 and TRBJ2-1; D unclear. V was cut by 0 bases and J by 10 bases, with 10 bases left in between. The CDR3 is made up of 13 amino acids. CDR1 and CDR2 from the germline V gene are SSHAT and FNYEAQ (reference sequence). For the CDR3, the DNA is TGTGCCAGCAGCTTAGCACCGAGGCTAGAGCAGTTCTTC. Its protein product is CASSLAPRLEQFF.

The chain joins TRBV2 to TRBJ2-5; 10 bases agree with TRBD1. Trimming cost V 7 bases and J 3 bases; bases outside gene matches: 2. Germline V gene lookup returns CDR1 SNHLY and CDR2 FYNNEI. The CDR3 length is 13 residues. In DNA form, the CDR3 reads TGTGCCAGCACCGGGACAGGGGAAGAGACCCAGTACTTC. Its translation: CASTGTGEETQYF.

This chain's CDR3 is CASSQDYRRGNQPQHF. The CDR3 region has the DNA TGCGCCAGCAGCCAAGATTACCGACGGGGGAATCAGCCCCAGCATTTT. The chain employs TRBV4-1 and TRBJ1-5; the D gene is possibly TRBD1 (5 bases). V gave up 0 bases and J gave up 4 bases, with 13 bases separating them. The germline V gene has CDR1 MGHRA and CDR2 YSYEKL. The CDR3 covers 16 residues.

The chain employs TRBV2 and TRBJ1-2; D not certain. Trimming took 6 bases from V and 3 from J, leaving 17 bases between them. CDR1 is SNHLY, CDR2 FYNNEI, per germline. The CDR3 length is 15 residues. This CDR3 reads CASSHGRRYYYGYTF. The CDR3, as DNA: TGTGCCAGCAGCCACGGACGGAGATACTACTATGGCTACACCTTC.

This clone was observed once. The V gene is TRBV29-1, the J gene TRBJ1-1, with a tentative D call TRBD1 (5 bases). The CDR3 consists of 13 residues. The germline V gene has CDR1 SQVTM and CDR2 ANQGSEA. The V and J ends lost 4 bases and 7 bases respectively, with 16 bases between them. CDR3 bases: TGCAGCGTTGCGGGGCCGGGGGGAAATGAAGCTTTCTTT. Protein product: CSVAGPGGNEAFF.

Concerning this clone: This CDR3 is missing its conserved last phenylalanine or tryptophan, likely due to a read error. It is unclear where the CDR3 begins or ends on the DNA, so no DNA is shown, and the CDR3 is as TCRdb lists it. CDR3 loop: CASSTNEGRGR. The chain uses TRBV21-1 and TRBJ1-2. TRBV21-1 has pseudogene status. The CDR3 numbers 11 amino acids, ends counted.

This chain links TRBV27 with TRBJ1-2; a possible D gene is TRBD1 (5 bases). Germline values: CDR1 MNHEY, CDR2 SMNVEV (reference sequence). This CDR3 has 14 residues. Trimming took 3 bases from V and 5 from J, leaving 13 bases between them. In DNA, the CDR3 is TGTGCCAGCAGTTTGTCTTGGGGGGGGTATGGCTACACCTTC. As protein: CASSLSWGGYGYTF.

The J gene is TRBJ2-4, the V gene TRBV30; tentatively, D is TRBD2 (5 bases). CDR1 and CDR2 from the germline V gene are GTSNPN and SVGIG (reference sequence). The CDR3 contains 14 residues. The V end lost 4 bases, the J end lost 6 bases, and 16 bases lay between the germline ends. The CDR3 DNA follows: TGTGCCTGGACCCCATCTTCGGGAACAAACATTCAGTACTTC. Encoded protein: CAWTPSSGTNIQYF.

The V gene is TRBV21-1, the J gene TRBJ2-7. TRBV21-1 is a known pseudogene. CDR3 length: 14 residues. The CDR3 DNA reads TGTGCCAGCAGCCTCCAAAGATGGCGCTACGAGCAGTACTTC. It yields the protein CASSLQRWRYEQYF.

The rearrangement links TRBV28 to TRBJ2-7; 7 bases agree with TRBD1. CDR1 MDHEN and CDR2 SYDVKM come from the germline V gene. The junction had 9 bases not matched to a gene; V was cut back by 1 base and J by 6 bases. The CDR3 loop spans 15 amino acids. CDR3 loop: CASSLLVDRPTEQYF. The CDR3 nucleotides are TGTGCCAGCAGTTTATTGGTGGACAGGCCCACCGAGCAGTACTTC. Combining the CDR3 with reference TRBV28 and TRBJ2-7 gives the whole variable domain DVKVTQSSRYLVKRTGEKVFLECVQDMDHENMFWYRQDPGLGLRLIYFSYDVKMKEKGDIPEGYSVSREKKERFSLILESASTNQTSMYLCASSLLVDRPTEQYFGPGTRLTVT.

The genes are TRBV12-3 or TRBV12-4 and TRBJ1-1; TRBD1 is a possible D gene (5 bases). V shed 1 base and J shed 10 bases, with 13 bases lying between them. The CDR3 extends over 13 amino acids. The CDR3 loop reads CASSLELATAAFF. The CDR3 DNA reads TGTGCCAGCAGTTTAGAGCTCGCGACAGCAGCTTTCTTT.

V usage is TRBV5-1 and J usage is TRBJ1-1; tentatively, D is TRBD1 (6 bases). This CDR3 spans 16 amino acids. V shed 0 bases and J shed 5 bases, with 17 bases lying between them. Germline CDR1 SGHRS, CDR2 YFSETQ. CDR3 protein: CASSLDGRARGTEAFF. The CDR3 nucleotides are TGCGCCAGCAGCTTGGACGGACGGGCAAGGGGGACTGAAGCTTTCTTT.